This T cell receptor (beta chain) was captured in a study of blood T cell repertoires in COVID-19. Study as a whole: T cells, B-cell-depleted T cells, or PBMCs supplied cDNA or gDNA.

Patients in Seattle were enrolled during active infection, then followed longitudinally. In the study's own analysis: Reference gene primer amplification gave estimated nucleated cell counts. The repertoire was sequenced with immunoSEQ multiplex PCR; TCRdb's copy has only in-frame clones and lacks some. V, J and clone size are those of that table, while D and trimming were read from the DNA. The sample lists 300,000 to 450,000 clones; 87% were seen once. Germline lookup yields CDR1 LNHDA and CDR2 SQIVND (reference sequence). Losses at the gene ends were 10 bases for V and 6 bases for J; bases not matched to a gene: 8. This CDR3 is 12 amino acids long.

Input material: peripheral blood. This chain uses TRBV19 with TRBJ1-2; 7 bases align to TRBD1. The sequence was collected from a woman between 55 and 75 years old with COVID-19, enrolled during active disease. The CDR3 nucleotides are TGTGCCATCCGACAGGGTTTCAATGGCTACACCTTC. Protein: CAIRQGFNGYTF.